These 23 T cell receptor beta chains originate from one sample sequenced in a study of shared clonotypes between healthy human individuals. Sequencing used immunoSEQ multiplex PCR; TCRdb keeps in-frame clones, though not all of them. The table has roughly 850,000 clones, 95% to 97% seen once. Naive-designated CD8 cells lacked CD45RO, were positively enriched for CCR7, and omitted terminally differentiated effector memory CD45RA+ cells. Sequenced sample: naive CD8+ T cells sorted from blood. All receptors derive from a man aged 25 to 45 in good health.

About this clone: The same CDR3 can be traced to other DNA sequences in this sample. The chain uses TRBV5-1 and TRBJ2-1; the match to TRBD1 covers 8 bases. V dropped 1 base and J dropped 3; count of bases not matched to a gene: 0. The germline CDR1 and CDR2 sequences are SGHRS and YFSETQ. The CDR3 is made up of 14 amino acids. This chain's CDR3 is CASSLTGGYNEQFF. The CDR3 bases are TGCGCCAGCAGCTTGACAGGGGGCTACAATGAGCAGTTCTTC.

The rearrangement uses TRBV10-3 and TRBJ2-5; D is possibly TRBD1 (6 bases). The CDR3 runs 13 residues. Trimming stripped 4 bases from V and 5 bases from J, with 11 bases between. CDR1 and CDR2 from the germline V gene are ENHRY and SYGVKD. CDR3 coding DNA: TGTGCCATCAGTGTCCCGACAGGCGAGACCCAGTACTTC. This gives the protein CAISVPTGETQYF.

V and J are TRBV27 and TRBJ1-5; D unresolved. Trimming removed 4 bases from V and 0 bases from J, with 7 bases in between. The CDR3 is 14 residues long. The germline gives CDR1 MNHEY, CDR2 SMNVEV (reference sequence). The CDR3 DNA sequence: TGTGCCAGCAGTTCTCAAATTAGCAATCAGCCCCAGCATTTT. Residues: CASSSQISNQPQHF.

The chain has TRBV29-1 and TRBJ2-5; TRBD2 agrees at 7 bases. CDR3 length: 14 residues. Germline trimming cut 7 bases from V and 2 bases from J; bases unmatched to any gene: 10. CDR1 SQVTM and CDR2 ANQGSEA come from the germline V gene. CDR3 residues: CSAPDLADQETQYF. The CDR3 DNA reads TGCAGCGCCCCCGACCTAGCGGATCAAGAGACCCAGTACTTC.

The genes are TRBV9 and TRBJ1-2; D is unclear. The germline V gene encodes CDR1 SGDLS and CDR2 YYNGEE. The CDR3 sequence is 11 residues long. V was clipped by 3 bases and J by 8 bases, with 8 bases between them. The CDR3 DNA sequence: TGTGCCAGCAGCGGCAGGCAAGGCTACACCTTC. The encoded protein is CASSGRQGYTF. The whole variable domain, remainder taken from reference TRBV9 and TRBJ1-2, is DSGVTQTPKHLITATGQRVTLRCSPRSGDLSVYWYQQSLDQGLQFLIQYYNGEERAKGNILERFSAQQFPDLHSELNLSSLELGDSALYFCASSGRQGYTFGSGTRLTVV.

The chain joins TRBV18 to TRBJ2-1; maybe TRBD2 (6 bases). Deletions cut 2 bases from V and 0 bases from J, with 8 bases between. Germline V gene lookup returns CDR1 KGHSH and CDR2 LQKENI. The CDR3 sequence is 15 residues long. The CDR3 loop reads CASSPDGSSYNEQFF. DNA of the CDR3: TGTGCCAGCTCACCAGACGGGAGCTCCTACAATGAGCAGTTCTTC. Using reference TRBV18 and TRBJ2-1 for the parts outside the CDR3, the full variable domain is NAGVMQNPRHLVRRRGQEARLRCSPMKGHSHVYWYRQLPEEGLKFMVYLQKENIIDESGMPKERFSAEFPKEGPSILRIQQVVRGDSAAYFCASSPDGSSYNEQFFGPGTRLTVL.

The chain joins TRBV28 to TRBJ1-5; tentatively, D is TRBD1 (6 bases). Per germline, CDR1 MDHEN and CDR2 SYDVKM. V shed 10 bases and J shed 3 bases, with 13 bases lying between them. The CDR3 is 13 residues long. The chain's CDR3 is CATLGQINQPQHF. The DNA for the CDR3 is TGTGCCACCCTAGGACAGATCAATCAGCCCCAGCATTTT.

The chain couples TRBV5-1 to TRBJ2-7; D not resolved. The CDR3 has 20 residues. Germline V gene lookup returns CDR1 SGHRS and CDR2 YFSETQ. Trimming shortened V by 0 bases and J by 5 bases, and 30 bases separated the two germline ends. The CDR3 region is CASSLGWGNLRERESHEQYF. DNA for the CDR3: TGCGCCAGCAGCTTGGGTTGGGGTAATCTTAGGGAAAGGGAATCCCACGAGCAGTACTTC.

The J gene is TRBJ2-1, the V gene TRBV27; tentatively, D is TRBD2 (5 bases). Trimming removed 8 bases at V and 4 bases at J, with 9 bases between. Germline assignment: CDR1 MNHEY and CDR2 SMNVEV (reference sequence). The CDR3 totals 12 residues. CDR3: CASSAGYNEQFF. CDR3 sequence (DNA): TGTGCCAGCTCGGCGGGTTACAATGAGCAGTTCTTC.

This chain uses TRBV9 with TRBJ2-2; D is uncertain. V was trimmed by 4 bases and J by 7 bases, leaving 8 bases between them. Germline assignment: CDR1 SGDLS and CDR2 YYNGEE. This CDR3 is 12 amino acids long. CDR3 nucleotide sequence: TGTGCCAGCAGCCACGACGGCGGGGAGCTGTTTTTT. It specifies CASSHDGGELFF.

The chain is built from TRBV29-1 and TRBJ2-3; a possible D gene is TRBD2 (5 bases). Trimming pared 1 base from V and 4 bases from J, leaving 12 bases between. CDR1 and CDR2 (germline): SQVTM, ANQGSEA. This CDR3 has 14 amino acids. CDR3 DNA sequence: TGCAGCGTTGAAGGGGGTAGCGTCGCAGATACGCAGTATTTT. It encodes CSVEGGSVADTQYF.

The chain recombines TRBV7-6 with TRBJ2-7; 16 nucleotides align to TRBD2. This CDR3 is built from 17 residues. The germline V gene encodes CDR1 SGHVS and CDR2 FNYEAQ. V shed 5 bases, J shed 5 bases, and the junction held 9 bases outside the gene matches. CDR3 residues: CASSTHPGTSGRDEQYF. The CDR3 nucleotides read TGTGCCAGCAGCACTCACCCCGGGACTAGCGGGAGGGACGAGCAGTACTTC.

The chain is built from TRBV5-6 and TRBJ2-1, with D possibly being TRBD1 (5 bases). Looked up from germline, CDR1 is SGHDT and CDR2 is YYEEEE. V was cut by 1 base and J by 6 bases, with 11 bases left in between. The CDR3 contains 14 residues. CDR3 loop: CASSLFPGLNEQFF. CDR3 DNA sequence: TGTGCCAGCAGCTTGTTTCCAGGGCTCAATGAGCAGTTCTTC.

The chain links TRBV27 to TRBJ2-7; tentative D call: TRBD1 (5 bases). Germline V gives CDR1 MNHEY, CDR2 SMNVEV (reference sequence). The V and J ends lost 0 bases and 9 bases respectively, with 12 bases between them. The CDR3 is 13 amino acids. The CDR3 protein is CASSLSRYQGQYF. The CDR3 bases are TGTGCCAGCAGTTTATCGAGATACCAGGGGCAGTACTTC.

The rearrangement joins TRBV13 to TRBJ2-1; 9 bases align to TRBD1. The CDR3 length is 15 residues. Germline CDR1 reads PRHDT; CDR2 reads FYEKMQ (reference sequence). Trimming removed 7 bases from V and 3 bases from J; junction bases left unmatched: 7. The CDR3 sequence: CASNQDRGGYNEQFF. The CDR3 DNA sequence: TGTGCCAGCAACCAAGACAGGGGGGGCTACAATGAGCAGTTCTTC.

The chain has TRBV4-3 and TRBJ2-7; the D gene is possibly TRBD1 (6 bases). The CDR3 consists of 17 residues. Trimming stripped 1 base from V and 3 bases from J, with 19 bases between. Germline-derived CDR1 and CDR2 are LGHNA and YSLEER. The CDR3 bases are TGCGCCAGCAGCCAAGTGGGTCAAGGGGCAGGGGACTACGAGCAGTACTTC. It translates to CASSQVGQGAGDYEQYF.

This chain uses TRBV10-3 with TRBJ2-5; 8 bases match TRBD1. The germline gives CDR1 ENHRY, CDR2 SYGVKD. The V and J ends lost 2 bases and 5 bases, in that order; junction bases with no gene match: 10. This CDR3 spans 16 amino acids. The CDR3 spells CAISERPQGAQETQYF. CDR3 in DNA: TGTGCCATCAGTGAGCGGCCCCAGGGGGCGCAGGAGACCCAGTACTTC.

Comments on this clone: Other nucleotide sequences from this sample produce the same CDR3. The rearrangement joins TRBV7-9 to TRBJ2-7; D could derive from TRBD1 or TRBD2 (7 bases each). V lost 3 bases to trimming and J lost 7 bases, with 10 bases between them. The CDR3 spans 12 residues. CDR1 and CDR2 (germline): SEHNR, FQNEAQ (reference sequence). CDR3 bases: TGTGCCAGCAGCTTCAGGGGGGGGGAGCAGTACTTC. Amino acids: CASSFRGGEQYF.

The V gene is TRBV30, the J gene TRBJ1-1, with D unresolved. Germline loops: CDR1 GTSNPN, CDR2 SVGIG (reference sequence). V was clipped by 2 bases and J by 5 bases, with 18 bases between them. CDR3 length: 15 amino acids. The CDR3 bases are TGTGCCTGGAGTAACGCCTTGGGAGGTAGGACTGAAGCTTTCTTT. Amino acids: CAWSNALGGRTEAFF.

V gene TRBV9 combines with J gene TRBJ2-1, with 10 bases lining up with TRBD2. The CDR3 runs 16 residues. Losses at the gene ends were 3 bases for V and 8 bases for J; bases not matched to a gene: 11. From germline, CDR1 is SGDLS and CDR2 YYNGEE. The CDR3 protein is CASSADSRGLAYEQFF. CDR3 sequence (DNA): TGTGCCAGCAGCGCCGATAGTAGGGGACTAGCGTATGAGCAGTTCTTC.

The chain has TRBV29-1 and TRBJ1-2; 8 nucleotides agree with TRBD1. V dropped 6 bases and J dropped 5; count of bases not matched to a gene: 11. This CDR3 is 14 amino acids long. Germline CDR1 reads SQVTM; CDR2 reads ANQGSEA. CDR3 bases: TGCAGCGTCGGCGCCGGGACAGGAGTTTATGGCTACACCTTC. Amino acid sequence: CSVGAGTGVYGYTF.

The rearrangement uses TRBV7-2 and TRBJ2-5; 9 bases map to TRBD1. Trimming at V came to 5 bases and at J to 1 base, leaving 5 bases not matched to a gene. Germline V gene data show CDR1 as SGHTA and CDR2 as FQGNSA. The CDR3 is made up of 15 amino acids. CDR3 DNA: TGTGCCAGCAGCCTTCTGGACAGGGGCCAAGAGACCCAGTACTTC. It specifies CASSLLDRGQETQYF.

The rearrangement links TRBV5-8 to TRBJ1-2; TRBD1 agrees at 7 bases. Germline CDR1 is SGHTS and CDR2 is YDEGEE. There are 13 residues in the CDR3. V lost 4 bases, J lost 8 bases, and 8 bases stayed unmatched. The CDR3 DNA follows: TGTGCCAGCAGCGCCCGACAGGGTAAAGGCTACACCTTC. This encodes CASSARQGKGYTF.